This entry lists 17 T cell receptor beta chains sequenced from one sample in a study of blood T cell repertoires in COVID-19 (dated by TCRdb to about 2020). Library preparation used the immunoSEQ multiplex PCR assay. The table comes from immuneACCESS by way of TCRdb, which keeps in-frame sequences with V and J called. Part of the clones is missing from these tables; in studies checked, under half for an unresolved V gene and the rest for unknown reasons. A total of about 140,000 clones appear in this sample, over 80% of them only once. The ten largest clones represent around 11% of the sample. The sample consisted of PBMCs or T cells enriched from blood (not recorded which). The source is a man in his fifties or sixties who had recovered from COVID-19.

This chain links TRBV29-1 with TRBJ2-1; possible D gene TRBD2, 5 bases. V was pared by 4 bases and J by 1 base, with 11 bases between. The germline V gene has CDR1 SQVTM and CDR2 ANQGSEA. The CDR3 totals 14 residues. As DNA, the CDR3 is TGCAGCGTTGCTGAGAGCGGTTCCTACAATGAGCAGTTCTTC. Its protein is CSVAESGSYNEQFF.

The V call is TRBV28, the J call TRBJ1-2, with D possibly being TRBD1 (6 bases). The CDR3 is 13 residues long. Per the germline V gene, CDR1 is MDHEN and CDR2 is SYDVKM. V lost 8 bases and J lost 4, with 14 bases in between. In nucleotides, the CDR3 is TGTGCCAGCCAGGCAGGGGTTAGCTATGGCTACACCTTC. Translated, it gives CASQAGVSYGYTF.

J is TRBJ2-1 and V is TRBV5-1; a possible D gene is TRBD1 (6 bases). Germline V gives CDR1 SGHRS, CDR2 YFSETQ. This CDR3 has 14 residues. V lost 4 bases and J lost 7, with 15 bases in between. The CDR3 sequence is CASSQGLSGNEQFF. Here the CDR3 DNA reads TGCGCCAGCAGCCAGGGGCTGAGCGGAAATGAGCAGTTCTTC.

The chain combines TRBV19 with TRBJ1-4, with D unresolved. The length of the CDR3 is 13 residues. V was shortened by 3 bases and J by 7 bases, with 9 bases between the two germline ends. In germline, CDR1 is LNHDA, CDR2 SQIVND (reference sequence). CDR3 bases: TGTGCCAGTAGTATGCGGTTGGGTGAAAAACTGTTTTTT. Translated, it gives CASSMRLGEKLFF.

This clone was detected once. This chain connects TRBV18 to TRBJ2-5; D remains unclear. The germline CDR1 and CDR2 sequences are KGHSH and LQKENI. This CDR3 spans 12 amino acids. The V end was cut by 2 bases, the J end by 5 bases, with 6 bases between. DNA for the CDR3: TGTGCCAGCTCACCATCAATGGAGACCCAGTACTTC. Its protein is CASSPSMETQYF.

The CDR3 sequence is CASSLQGTEAFF. In DNA form, the CDR3 reads TGTGCCAGCAGTCTACAGGGGACTGAAGCTTTCTTT. The rearrangement joins TRBV12-3 or TRBV12-4 to TRBJ1-1, with 7 bases that match TRBD1. Trimming cost V 5 bases and J 5 bases; bases outside gene matches: 2. This CDR3 region has 12 residues.

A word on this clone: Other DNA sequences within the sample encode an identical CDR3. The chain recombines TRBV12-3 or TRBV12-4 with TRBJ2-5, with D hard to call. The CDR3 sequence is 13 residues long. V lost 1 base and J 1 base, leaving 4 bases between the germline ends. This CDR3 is CASSLVSQETQYF. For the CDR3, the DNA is TGTGCCAGCAGTTTAGTTAGCCAAGAGACCCAGTACTTC.

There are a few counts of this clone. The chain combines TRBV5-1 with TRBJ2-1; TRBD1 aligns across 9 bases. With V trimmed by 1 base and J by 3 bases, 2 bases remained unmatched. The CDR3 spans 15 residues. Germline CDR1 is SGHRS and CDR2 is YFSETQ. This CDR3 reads CASSLSGQGYNEQFF. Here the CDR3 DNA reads TGCGCCAGCAGCTTGTCGGGACAGGGCTACAATGAGCAGTTCTTC. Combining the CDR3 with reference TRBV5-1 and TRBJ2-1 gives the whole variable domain KAGVTQTPRYLIKTRGQQVTLSCSPISGHRSVSWYQQTPGQGLQFLFEYFSETQRNKGNFPGRFSGRQFSNSRSEMNVSTLELGDSALYLCASSLSGQGYNEQFFGPGTRLTVL.

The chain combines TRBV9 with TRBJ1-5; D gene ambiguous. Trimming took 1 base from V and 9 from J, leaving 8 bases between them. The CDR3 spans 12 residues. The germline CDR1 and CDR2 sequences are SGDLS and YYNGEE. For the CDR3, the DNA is TGTGCCAGCAGCGTACCCGGTGGGCCCCAGCATTTT. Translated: CASSVPGGPQHF.

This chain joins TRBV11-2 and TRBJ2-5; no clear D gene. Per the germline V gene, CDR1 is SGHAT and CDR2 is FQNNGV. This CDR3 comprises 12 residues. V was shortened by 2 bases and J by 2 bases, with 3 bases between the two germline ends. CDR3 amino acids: CASSLQQETQYF. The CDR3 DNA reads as TGTGCCAGCAGCTTACAGCAAGAGACCCAGTACTTC.

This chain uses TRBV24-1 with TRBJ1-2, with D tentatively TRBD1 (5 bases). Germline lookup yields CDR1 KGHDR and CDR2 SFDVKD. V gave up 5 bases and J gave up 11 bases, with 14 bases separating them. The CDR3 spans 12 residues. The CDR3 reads CATSADSGLYTF. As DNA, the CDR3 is TGTGCCACCAGTGCCGACTCGGGACTGTACACCTTC.

CDR3 coding DNA: TGTGCCAGCAGCCAAGCCCTGACAGGGTTCGATGGCTACACCTTC. As protein: CASSQALTGFDGYTF. The rearrangement joins TRBV4-2 to TRBJ1-2; 7 bases map to TRBD1. CDR1 is LGHNA and CDR2 is YNFKEQ in the germline V gene. The length of the CDR3 is 15 residues. V dropped 1 base and J dropped 6; count of bases not matched to a gene: 8.

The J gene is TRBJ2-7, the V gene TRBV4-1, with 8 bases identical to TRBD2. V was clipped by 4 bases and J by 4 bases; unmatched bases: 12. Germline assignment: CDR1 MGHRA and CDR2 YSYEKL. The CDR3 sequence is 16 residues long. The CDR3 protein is CASSLSAGDSSYEQYF. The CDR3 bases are TGCGCCAGCAGCCTCTCAGCGGGGGACTCCTCGTACGAGCAGTACTTC.

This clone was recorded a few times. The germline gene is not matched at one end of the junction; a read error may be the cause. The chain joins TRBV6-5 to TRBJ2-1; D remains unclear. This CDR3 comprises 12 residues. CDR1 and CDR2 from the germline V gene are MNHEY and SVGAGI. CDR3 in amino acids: CASSYRPDGDLF. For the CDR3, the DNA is TGTGCCAGCAGTTATCGGCCCGATGGAGATCTCTTC.

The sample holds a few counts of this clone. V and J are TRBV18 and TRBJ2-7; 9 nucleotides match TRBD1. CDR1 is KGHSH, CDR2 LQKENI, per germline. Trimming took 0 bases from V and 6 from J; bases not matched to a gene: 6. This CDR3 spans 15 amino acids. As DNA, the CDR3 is TGTGCCAGCTCACCACCGGACAGGGGTAGGGTCGAGCAGTACTTC. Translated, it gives CASSPPDRGRVEQYF.

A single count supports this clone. DNA for the CDR3: TGTGCCAGCAGCTCGCGGGATACGCAGTATTTT. Protein sequence: CASSSRDTQYF. The chain uses TRBV7-2 and TRBJ2-3; D gene ambiguous. Germline-derived CDR1 and CDR2 are SGHTA and FQGNSA. Between the trimmed V and J ends, which lost 4 bases and 6 bases, there was a span of 5 bases. The CDR3 has 11 amino acids.

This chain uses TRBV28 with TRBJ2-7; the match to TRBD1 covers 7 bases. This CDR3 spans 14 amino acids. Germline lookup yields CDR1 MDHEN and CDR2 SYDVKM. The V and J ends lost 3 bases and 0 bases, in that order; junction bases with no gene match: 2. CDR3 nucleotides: TGTGCCAGCAGTTTCCCAGGGGGCTCCTACGAGCAGTACTTC. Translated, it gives CASSFPGGSYEQYF. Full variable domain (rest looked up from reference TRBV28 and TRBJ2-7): DVKVTQSSRYLVKRTGEKVFLECVQDMDHENMFWYRQDPGLGLRLIYFSYDVKMKEKGDIPEGYSVSREKKERFSLILESASTNQTSMYLCASSFPGGSYEQYFGPGTRLTVT.